The TCR beta chain described here comes from a study of blood T cell repertoires in COVID-19. At the level of the study: T cells, B-cell-depleted T cells, or PBMCs supplied cDNA or gDNA.

Per the study methods: From reference gene primer amplification, estimates of nucleated cell counts were derived. Produced via immunoSEQ multiplex PCR; TCRdb's table is partial and in-frame only. From that table come the V and J calls and clone size; the DNA was used to work out D and trimming. This table holds more than 250,000 clones, around 80% found once. This clone has ten or more counts. Other DNA sequences from this sample encode an identical CDR3 as well. Sequencing was done on a sample of PBMCs or T cells enriched from blood (not recorded which). This receptor was obtained from a middle-aged man who had been exposed to COVID-19.

CDR3 coding DNA: TGCAGCGTTGAAGGGGGGACAGCCAACTATGGCTACACCTTC. It yields the protein CSVEGGTANYGYTF. The rearrangement joins TRBV29-1 to TRBJ1-2; 7 nucleotides align to TRBD1. Germline V gene lookup returns CDR1 SQVTM and CDR2 ANQGSEA. Trimming cost V 1 base and J 2 bases; bases outside gene matches: 4. CDR3 size: 14 residues.